The clone carrying this T cell receptor beta chain was counted only a few times. What it binds is unknown. These data originate in a study of T cells after yellow fever vaccination. Regarding the study as a whole: Peaking faster, on day 5 versus 15, the secondary response was nonetheless weaker. Across the CD4 and CD8 compartments, a small share of clonotypes was present in both.

In TCRdb, the 5' RACE reads were re-called with MiXCR into one record per CDR3 protein. There are hundreds of thousands of distinct CDR3 sequences in the sample; roughly an eighth occur only once, and approximately 3.4% lies in the top ten. The CDR3 is made up of 13 amino acids. V lost 5 bases and J lost 4, with 11 bases in between. Germline V CDR1 and CDR2: SGHTA, FQGNSA. The V call is TRBV7-2, the J call TRBJ1-1; D uncertain. The sequence was collected from a man between 18 and 35 years old who received the YFV17D yellow fever vaccine. This material consisted of CD4+ T cells sorted from PBMCs, taken 15 days after the yellow fever booster vaccination. CDR3 DNA: TGTGCCAGCAGCAATACGCCGGGCACTGAAGCTTTCTTT. It specifies CASSNTPGTEAFF.